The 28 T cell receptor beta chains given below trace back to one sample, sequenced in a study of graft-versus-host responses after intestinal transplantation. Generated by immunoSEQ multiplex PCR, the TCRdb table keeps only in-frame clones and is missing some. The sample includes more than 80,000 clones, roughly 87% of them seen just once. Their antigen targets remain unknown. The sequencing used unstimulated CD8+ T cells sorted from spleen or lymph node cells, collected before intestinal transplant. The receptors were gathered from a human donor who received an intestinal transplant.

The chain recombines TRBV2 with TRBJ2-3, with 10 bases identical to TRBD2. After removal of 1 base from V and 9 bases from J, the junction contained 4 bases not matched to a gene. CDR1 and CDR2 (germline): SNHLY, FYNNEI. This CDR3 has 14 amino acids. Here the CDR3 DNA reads TGTGCCAGCAGTGAAGGAGCGGGGGGGCACACGCAGTATTTT. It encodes CASSEGAGGHTQYF.

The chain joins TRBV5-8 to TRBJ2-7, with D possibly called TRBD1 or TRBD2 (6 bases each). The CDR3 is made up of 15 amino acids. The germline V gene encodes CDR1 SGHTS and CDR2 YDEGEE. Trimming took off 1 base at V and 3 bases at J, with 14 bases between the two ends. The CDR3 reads CASSLMQGRNYEQYF. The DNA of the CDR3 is TGTGCCAGCAGCTTGATGCAGGGGAGGAACTACGAGCAGTACTTC.

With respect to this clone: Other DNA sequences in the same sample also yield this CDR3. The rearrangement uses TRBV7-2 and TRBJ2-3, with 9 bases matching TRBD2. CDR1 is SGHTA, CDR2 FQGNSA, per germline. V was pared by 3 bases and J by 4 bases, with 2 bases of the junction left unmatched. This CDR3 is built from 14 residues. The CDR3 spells CASSFSGSPDTQYF. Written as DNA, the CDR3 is TGTGCCAGCAGCTTTAGCGGGAGCCCAGATACGCAGTATTTT.

The DNA for the CDR3 is TGTGCCAGCAGCTTAGCACAGGGCTACTATGGCTACACCTTC. Translating it yields CASSLAQGYYGYTF. J is TRBJ1-2 and V is TRBV7-6, with TRBD1 as a possible D gene (6 bases). The CDR3 is 14 amino acids. The V gene's germline CDR1 is SGHVS and CDR2 FNYEAQ. Trimming took off 0 bases at V and 3 bases at J, with 8 bases between the two ends.

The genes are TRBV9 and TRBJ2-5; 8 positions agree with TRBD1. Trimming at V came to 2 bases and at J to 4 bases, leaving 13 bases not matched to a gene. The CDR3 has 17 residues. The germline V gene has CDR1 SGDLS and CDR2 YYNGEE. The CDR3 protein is CASSVGRGRFVRETQYF. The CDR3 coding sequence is TGTGCCAGCAGCGTGGGCAGGGGGCGTTTTGTGAGAGAGACCCAGTACTTC.

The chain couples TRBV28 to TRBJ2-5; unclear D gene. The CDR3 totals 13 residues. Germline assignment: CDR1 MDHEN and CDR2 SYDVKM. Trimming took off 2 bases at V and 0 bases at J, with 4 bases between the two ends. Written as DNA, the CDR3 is TGTGCCAGCAGTTTACGGGACCAAGAGACCCAGTACTTC. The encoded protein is CASSLRDQETQYF.

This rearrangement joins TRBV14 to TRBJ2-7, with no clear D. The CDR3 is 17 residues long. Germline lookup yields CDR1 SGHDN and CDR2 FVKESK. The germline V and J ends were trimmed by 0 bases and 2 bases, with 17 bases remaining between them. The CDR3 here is CASSQDRSLVLAYEQYF. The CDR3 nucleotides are TGTGCCAGCAGCCAAGATAGAAGCCTCGTGTTAGCCTACGAGCAGTACTTC.

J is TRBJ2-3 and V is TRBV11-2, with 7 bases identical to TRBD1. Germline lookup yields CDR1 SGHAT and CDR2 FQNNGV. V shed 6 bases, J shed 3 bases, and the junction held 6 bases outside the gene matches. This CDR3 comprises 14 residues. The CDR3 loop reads CASSGRQGTDTQYF. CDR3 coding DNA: TGTGCCAGCAGTGGACGACAGGGTACAGATACGCAGTATTTT.

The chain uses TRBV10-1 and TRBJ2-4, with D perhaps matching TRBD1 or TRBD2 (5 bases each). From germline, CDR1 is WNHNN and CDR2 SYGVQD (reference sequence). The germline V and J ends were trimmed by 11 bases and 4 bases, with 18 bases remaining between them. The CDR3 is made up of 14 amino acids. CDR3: CAGEHRDVKNIQYF. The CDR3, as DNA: TGCGCCGGCGAACATAGGGACGTAAAAAACATTCAGTACTTC.

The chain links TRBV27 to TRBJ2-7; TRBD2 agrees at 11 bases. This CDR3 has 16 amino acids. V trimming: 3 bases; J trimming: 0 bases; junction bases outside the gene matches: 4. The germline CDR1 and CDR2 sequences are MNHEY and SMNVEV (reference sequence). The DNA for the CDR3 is TGTGCCAGCAGTTTCCTCGGGACTAGCGGCTCCTACGAGCAGTACTTC. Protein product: CASSFLGTSGSYEQYF.

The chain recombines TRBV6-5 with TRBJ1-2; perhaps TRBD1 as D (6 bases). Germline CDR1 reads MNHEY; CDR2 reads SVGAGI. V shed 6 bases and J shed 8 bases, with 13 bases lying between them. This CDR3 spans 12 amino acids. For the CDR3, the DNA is TGTGCCAGCAGGGGGGCAGGGAACGGCTACACCTTC. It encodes CASRGAGNGYTF.

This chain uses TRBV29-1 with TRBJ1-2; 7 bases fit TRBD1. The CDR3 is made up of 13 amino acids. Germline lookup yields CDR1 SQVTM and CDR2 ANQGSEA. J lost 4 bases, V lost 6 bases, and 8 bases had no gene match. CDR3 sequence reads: CSVSEGGGYGYTF. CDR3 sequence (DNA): TGCAGCGTCTCCGAAGGGGGCGGCTATGGCTACACCTTC.

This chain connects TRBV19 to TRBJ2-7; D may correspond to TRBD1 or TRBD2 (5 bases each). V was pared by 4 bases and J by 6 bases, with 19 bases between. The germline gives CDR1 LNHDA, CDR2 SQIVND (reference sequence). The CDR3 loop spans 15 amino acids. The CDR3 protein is CASSRGPQSFTEQYF. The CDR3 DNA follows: TGTGCCAGTAGTAGGGGACCTCAATCCTTTACCGAGCAGTACTTC.

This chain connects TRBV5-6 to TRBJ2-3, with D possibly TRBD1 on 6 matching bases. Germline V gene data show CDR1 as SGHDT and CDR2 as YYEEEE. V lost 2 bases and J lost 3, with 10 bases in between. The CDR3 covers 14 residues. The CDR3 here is CASSLVGATDTQYF. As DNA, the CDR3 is TGTGCCAGCAGCTTAGTGGGGGCGACAGATACGCAGTATTTT.

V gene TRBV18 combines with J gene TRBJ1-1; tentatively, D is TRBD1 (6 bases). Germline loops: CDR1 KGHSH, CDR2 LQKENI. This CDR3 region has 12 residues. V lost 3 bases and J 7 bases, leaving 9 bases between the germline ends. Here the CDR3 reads CASSPGGYEAFF. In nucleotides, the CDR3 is TGTGCCAGCTCACCTGGGGGCTATGAAGCTTTCTTT. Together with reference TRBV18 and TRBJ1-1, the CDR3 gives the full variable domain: NAGVMQNPRHLVRRRGQEARLRCSPMKGHSHVYWYRQLPEEGLKFMVYLQKENIIDESGMPKERFSAEFPKEGPSILRIQQVVRGDSAAYFCASSPGGYEAFFGQGTRLTVV.

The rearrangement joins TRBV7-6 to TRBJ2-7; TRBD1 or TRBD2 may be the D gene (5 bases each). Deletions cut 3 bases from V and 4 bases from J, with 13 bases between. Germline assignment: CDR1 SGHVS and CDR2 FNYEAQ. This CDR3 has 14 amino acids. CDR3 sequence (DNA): TGTGCCAGCAGCTTTGAGGAGGCAGGGTACGAGCAGTACTTC. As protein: CASSFEEAGYEQYF.

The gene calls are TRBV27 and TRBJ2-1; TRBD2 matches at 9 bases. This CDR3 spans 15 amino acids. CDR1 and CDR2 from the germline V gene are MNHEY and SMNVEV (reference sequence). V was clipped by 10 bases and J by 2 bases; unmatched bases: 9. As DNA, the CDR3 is TGTGCCACCTCTAGCGGGATAGTGCCCTACAATGAGCAGTTCTTC. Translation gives CATSSGIVPYNEQFF.

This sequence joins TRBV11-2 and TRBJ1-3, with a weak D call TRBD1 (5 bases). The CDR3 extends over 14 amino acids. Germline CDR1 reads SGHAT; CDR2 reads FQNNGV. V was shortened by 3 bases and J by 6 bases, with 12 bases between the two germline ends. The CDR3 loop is CASSLGQGLNTIYF. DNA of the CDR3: TGTGCCAGCAGCTTGGGCCAGGGCCTAAACACCATATATTTT. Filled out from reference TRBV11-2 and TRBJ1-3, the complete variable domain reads EAGVAQSPRYKIIEKRQSVAFWCNPISGHATLYWYQQILGQGPKLLIQFQNNGVVDDSQLPKDRFSAERLKGVDSTLKIQPAKLEDSAVYLCASSLGQGLNTIYFGEGSWLTVV.

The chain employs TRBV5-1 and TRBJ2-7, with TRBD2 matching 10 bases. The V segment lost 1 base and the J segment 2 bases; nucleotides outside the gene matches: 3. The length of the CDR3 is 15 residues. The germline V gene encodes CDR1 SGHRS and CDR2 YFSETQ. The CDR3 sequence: CASSLKAGGPYEQYF. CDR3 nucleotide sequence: TGCGCCAGCAGCTTGAAAGCGGGAGGGCCCTACGAGCAGTACTTC.

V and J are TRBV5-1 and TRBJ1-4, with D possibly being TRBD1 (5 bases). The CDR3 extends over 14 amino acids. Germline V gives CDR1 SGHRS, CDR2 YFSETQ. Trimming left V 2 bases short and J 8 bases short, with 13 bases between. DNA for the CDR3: TGCGCCAGCAGCTTCGGGGGACTTAGGGAAAAACTGTTTTTT. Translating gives CASSFGGLREKLFF.

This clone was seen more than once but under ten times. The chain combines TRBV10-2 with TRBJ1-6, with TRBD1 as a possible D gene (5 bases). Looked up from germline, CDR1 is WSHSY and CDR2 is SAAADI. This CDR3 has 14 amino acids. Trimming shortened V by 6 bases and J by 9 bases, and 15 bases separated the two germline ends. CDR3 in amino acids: CASRGGPLFSPLHF. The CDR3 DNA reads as TGCGCCAGCAGGGGGGGACCCCTTTTTTCACCCCTCCACTTT.

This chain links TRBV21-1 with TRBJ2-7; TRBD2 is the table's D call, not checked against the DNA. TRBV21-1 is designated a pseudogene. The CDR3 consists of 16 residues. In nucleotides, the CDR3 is TGTGCCAGCAGCAAAGCAGTAGCGGGAAGCTCCTACGAGCAGTACTTC. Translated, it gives CASSKAVAGSSYEQYF.

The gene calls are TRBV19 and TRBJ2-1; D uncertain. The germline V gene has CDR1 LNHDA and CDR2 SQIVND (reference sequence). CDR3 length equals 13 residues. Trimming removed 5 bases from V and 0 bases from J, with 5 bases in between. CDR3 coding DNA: TGTGCCAGTAGTTTCGACTCCTACAATGAGCAGTTCTTC. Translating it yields CASSFDSYNEQFF. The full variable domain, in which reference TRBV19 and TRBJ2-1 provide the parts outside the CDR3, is DGGITQSPKYLFRKEGQNVTLSCEQNLNHDAMYWYRQDPGQGLRLIYYSQIVNDFQKGDIAEGYSVSREKKESFPLTVTSAQKNPTAFYLCASSFDSYNEQFFGPGTRLTVL.

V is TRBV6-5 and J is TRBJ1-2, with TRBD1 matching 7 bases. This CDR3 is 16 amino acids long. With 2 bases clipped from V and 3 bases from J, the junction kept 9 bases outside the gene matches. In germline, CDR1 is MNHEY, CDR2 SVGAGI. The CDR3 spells CASSYARQGRHYGYTF. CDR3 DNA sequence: TGTGCCAGCAGTTACGCCCGACAGGGTCGCCACTATGGCTACACCTTC.

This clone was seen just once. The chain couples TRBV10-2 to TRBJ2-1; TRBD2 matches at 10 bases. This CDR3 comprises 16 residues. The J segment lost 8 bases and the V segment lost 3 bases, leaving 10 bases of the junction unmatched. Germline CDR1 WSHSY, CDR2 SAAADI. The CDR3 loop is CASSEGSGRALDEQFF. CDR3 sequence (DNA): TGCGCCAGCAGTGAAGGAAGCGGGAGGGCCCTCGATGAGCAGTTCTTC.

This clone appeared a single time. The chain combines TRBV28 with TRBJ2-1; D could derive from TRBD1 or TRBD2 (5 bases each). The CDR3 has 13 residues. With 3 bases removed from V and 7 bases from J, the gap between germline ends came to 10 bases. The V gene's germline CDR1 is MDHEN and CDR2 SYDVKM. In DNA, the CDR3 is TGTGCCAGCAGTTTCCGAGGGGCAAATGAGCAGTTCTTC. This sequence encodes CASSFRGANEQFF.

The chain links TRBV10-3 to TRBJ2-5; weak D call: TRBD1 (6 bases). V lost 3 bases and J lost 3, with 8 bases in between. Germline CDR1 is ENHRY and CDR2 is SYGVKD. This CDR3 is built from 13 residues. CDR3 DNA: TGTGCCATCAGTGACAGGGGAAAAGAGACCCAGTACTTC. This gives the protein CAISDRGKETQYF.

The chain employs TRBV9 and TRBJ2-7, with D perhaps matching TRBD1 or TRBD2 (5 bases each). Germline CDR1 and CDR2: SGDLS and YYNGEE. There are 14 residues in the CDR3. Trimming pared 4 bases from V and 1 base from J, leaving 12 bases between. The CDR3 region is CASSSRDGSYEQYF. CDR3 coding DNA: TGTGCCAGCAGCTCTCGGGACGGATCCTACGAGCAGTACTTC.